Presented here are 18 T cell receptor beta chains from one specimen sequenced in a study of blood T cell repertoires in COVID-19. TCRdb's copy holds only in-frame clones and misses some; the assay was immunoSEQ multiplex PCR. The sample consists of about 250,000 clones, roughly 83% of them appearing once. Sequencing was done on a sample of peripheral blood. The source of these receptors is a woman over 75 with COVID-19, enrolled during active disease.

This clone was recorded only once. The chain combines TRBV7-2 with TRBJ2-5; possible D gene TRBD2, 6 bases. CDR1 is SGHTA, CDR2 FQGNSA, per germline. Trimming took 4 bases from V and 1 from J, leaving 10 bases between them. This CDR3 spans 14 amino acids. The CDR3 sequence: CASSSGETQETQYF. CDR3 nucleotide sequence: TGTGCCAGCAGCTCGGGGGAGACCCAAGAGACCCAGTACTTC.

The chain is built from TRBV6-6 and TRBJ2-3, with TRBD1 identical over 9 bases. V shed 6 bases, J shed 6 bases, and the junction held 13 bases outside the gene matches. Germline CDR1 MNHNY, CDR2 SVGAGI (reference sequence). The CDR3 extends over 16 amino acids. The CDR3: CASRSGGTGFLDTQYF. CDR3 coding DNA: TGTGCCAGCAGATCCGGTGGGACAGGGTTCCTTGATACGCAGTATTTT.

The J gene is TRBJ1-3, the V gene TRBV9; 7 bases match TRBD1. This CDR3 spans 16 amino acids. CDR1 SGDLS and CDR2 YYNGEE come from the germline V gene. The junction had 3 bases not matched to a gene; V was cut back by 0 bases and J by 0 bases. In nucleotides, the CDR3 is TGTGCCAGCAGCGTAGGTTCAGGGGGCTCTGGAAACACCATATATTTT. Encoded protein: CASSVGSGGSGNTIYF.

The V call is TRBV10-3, the J call TRBJ2-2; a weak D match, TRBD1 (7 bases). The CDR3 extends over 20 amino acids. Germline CDR1 ENHRY, CDR2 SYGVKD. Between the trimmed V and J ends, which lost 6 bases and 2 bases, there was a span of 28 bases. The CDR3 sequence: CAISVTLGRGEGTNTGELFF. DNA for the CDR3: TGTGCCATCAGCGTTACGTTGGGCAGGGGGGAAGGGACAAACACCGGGGAGCTGTTTTTT.

J is TRBJ2-7 and V is TRBV7-3; 8 positions agree with TRBD2. Germline V gene lookup returns CDR1 SGHTA and CDR2 FQGTGA. This CDR3 is 13 amino acids long. With V trimmed by 1 base and J by 5 bases, 1 base remained unmatched. This CDR3 is CASSLSGGHEQYF. CDR3 sequence (DNA): TGTGCCAGCAGCTTAAGCGGGGGGCACGAGCAGTACTTC.

V usage is TRBV11-1 and J usage is TRBJ2-3; D perhaps matches TRBD2 (7 bases). The CDR3 has 13 residues. Germline loops: CDR1 SGHAT, CDR2 FQDESV (reference sequence). Trimming took off 10 bases at V and 2 bases at J, with 13 bases between the two ends. CDR3: CATRGANTDTQYF. In DNA form, the CDR3 reads TGTGCCACACGGGGGGCGAACACAGATACGCAGTATTTT. Supplemented by reference TRBV11-1 and TRBJ2-3, the full variable domain reads EAEVAQSPRYKITEKSQAVAFWCDPISGHATLYWYRQILGQGPELLVQFQDESVVDDSQLPKDRFSAERLKGVDSTLKIQPAELGDSAMYLCATRGANTDTQYFGPGTRLTVL.

This chain connects TRBV7-2 to TRBJ1-4, with D maybe TRBD1 (6 bases). Germline V gene sequence: CDR1 SGHTA, CDR2 FQGNSA. Trimming took 1 base from V and 7 from J, leaving 19 bases between them. The CDR3 spans 17 residues. Written as DNA, the CDR3 is TGTGCCAGCAGCTTAGAAGGTTTCCGGGGGGGCGGTGAAAAACTGTTTTTT. Protein sequence: CASSLEGFRGGGEKLFF.

This clone was counted only a few times. The rearrangement joins TRBV19 to TRBJ2-2; no reliable D call. The CDR3 runs to 12 residues. Germline V gives CDR1 LNHDA, CDR2 SQIVND (reference sequence). Trimming shortened V by 5 bases and J by 4 bases, and 5 bases separated the two germline ends. The CDR3 loop is CASSVSTGELFF. The CDR3 nucleotides are TGTGCCAGTAGTGTCAGCACCGGGGAGCTGTTTTTT.

The V and J genes are TRBV30 and TRBJ1-2; D gene unclear. CDR3 length equals 12 residues. The germline V and J ends were trimmed by 1 base and 5 bases, with 8 bases remaining between them. Looked up from germline, CDR1 is GTSNPN and CDR2 is SVGIG (reference sequence). DNA for the CDR3: TGTGCCTGGAGTGGAAGCGGATATGGCTACACCTTC. Protein product: CAWSGSGYGYTF.

This CDR3 is CASSQGAGGGFNEQFF. Written as DNA, the CDR3 is TGTGCCAGCAGCCAAGGGGCGGGGGGCGGTTTCAATGAGCAGTTCTTC. The chain uses TRBV14 and TRBJ2-1; 8 bases match TRBD2. The CDR3 sequence is 16 residues long. V was pared by 1 base and J by 6 bases, with 8 bases of the junction left unmatched. Germline V gene data show CDR1 as SGHDN and CDR2 as FVKESK. Using reference TRBV14 and TRBJ2-1 for the parts outside the CDR3, the full variable domain is EAGVTQFPSHSVIEKGQTVTLRCDPISGHDNLYWYRRVMGKEIKFLLHFVKESKQDESGMPNNRFLAERTGGTYSTLKVQPAELEDSGVYFCASSQGAGGGFNEQFFGPGTRLTVL.

J is TRBJ1-2 and V is TRBV24-1; the match to TRBD1 covers 8 bases. This CDR3 spans 14 amino acids. The V gene end was trimmed by 3 bases and the J gene end by 6 bases; junction bases not matched to a gene: 5. Germline V gene data show CDR1 as KGHDR and CDR2 as SFDVKD. In DNA form, the CDR3 reads TGTGCCACCAGTGATCCTGACAGGGGCAATGGCTACACCTTC. Residues: CATSDPDRGNGYTF.

The chain links TRBV4-3 to TRBJ1-4, with TRBD1 matching 9 bases. CDR3 length: 18 residues. Trimming took 1 base from V and 6 from J; bases not matched to a gene: 12. Germline CDR1 reads LGHNA; CDR2 reads YSLEER. As DNA, the CDR3 is TGCGCCAGCAGCCAAGGAACGAAGGGGACAGGGCTGGATGAAAAACTGTTTTTT. It translates to CASSQGTKGTGLDEKLFF.

The count of this clone is one. V is TRBV6-5 and J is TRBJ1-5; TRBD1 matches at 9 bases. The CDR3 is 14 residues long. The trim removed 4 bases at V and 7 bases at J, leaving 5 bases unmatched. Germline assignment: CDR1 MNHEY and CDR2 SVGAGI. The chain's CDR3 is CASSSGQGGQPQHF. In nucleotides, the CDR3 is TGTGCCAGCAGTTCGGGACAGGGTGGGCAGCCCCAGCATTTT.

This chain joins TRBV30 and TRBJ1-1; D perhaps matches TRBD1 (6 bases). The CDR3 loop spans 13 amino acids. Trimming shortened V by 3 bases and J by 8 bases, and 16 bases separated the two germline ends. Germline-derived CDR1 and CDR2 are GTSNPN and SVGIG (reference sequence). CDR3 nucleotide sequence: TGTGCCTGGAGCCAGACAGGCACCGGGGAAGCTTTCTTT. Its protein product is CAWSQTGTGEAFF.

On this clone: Within the sample, other DNA sequences also encode this same CDR3. The chain combines TRBV5-1 with TRBJ2-3, with 13 bases lining up with TRBD2. Looked up from germline, CDR1 is SGHRS and CDR2 is YFSETQ. There are 16 residues in the CDR3. With V trimmed by 4 bases and J by 4 bases, 6 bases remained unmatched. The CDR3 DNA reads TGCGCCAGCAGCCTCCGGACTAGCGGGGGCGCAGATACGCAGTATTTT. It encodes CASSLRTSGGADTQYF.

The gene calls are TRBV28 and TRBJ1-1; 8 positions agree with TRBD1. After removal of 6 bases from V and 7 bases from J, the junction contained 10 bases not matched to a gene. This CDR3 region has 14 residues. Germline CDR1 MDHEN, CDR2 SYDVKM. In nucleotides, the CDR3 is TGTGCCAGCAGCTTGACAGGGGCGTATAGTGAAGCTTTCTTT. Translation: CASSLTGAYSEAFF.

This rearrangement joins TRBV5-6 to TRBJ2-7; the D gene is possibly TRBD2 (7 bases). This CDR3 spans 16 amino acids. The V gene's germline CDR1 is SGHDT and CDR2 YYEEEE. Trimming left V 0 bases short and J 2 bases short, with 15 bases between. CDR3 sequence: CASSLDGGARPYEQYV. In nucleotides, the CDR3 is TGTGCCAGCAGCTTGGATGGGGGGGCGCGGCCCTACGAGCAGTACGTC.

The V call is TRBV6-2 or TRBV6-3, the J call TRBJ2-4; TRBD2 agrees at 10 bases. The germline V gene has CDR1 MNHEY and CDR2 SVGEGT. V shed 5 bases and J 7 bases; nucleotides not matched to a gene: 5. This CDR3 region has 14 residues. Here the CDR3 reads CASSRAAGGNIQYF. The CDR3, as DNA: TGTGCCAGCAGTAGGGCAGCGGGGGGGAACATTCAGTACTTC.